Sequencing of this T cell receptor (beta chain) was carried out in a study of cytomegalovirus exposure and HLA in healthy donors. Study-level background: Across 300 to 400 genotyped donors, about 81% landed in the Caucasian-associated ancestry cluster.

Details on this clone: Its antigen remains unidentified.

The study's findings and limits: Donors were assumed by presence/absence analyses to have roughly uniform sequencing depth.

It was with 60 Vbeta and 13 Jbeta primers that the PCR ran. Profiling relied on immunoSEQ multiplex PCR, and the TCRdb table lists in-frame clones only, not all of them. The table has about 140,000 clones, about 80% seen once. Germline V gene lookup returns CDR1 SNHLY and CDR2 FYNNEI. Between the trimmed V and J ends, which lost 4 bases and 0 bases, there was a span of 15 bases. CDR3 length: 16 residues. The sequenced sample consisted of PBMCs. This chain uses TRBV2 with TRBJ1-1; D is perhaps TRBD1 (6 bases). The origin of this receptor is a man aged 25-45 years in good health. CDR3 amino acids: CASSGGQGRVNTEAFF. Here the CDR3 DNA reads TGTGCCAGCAGTGGGGGGCAGGGAAGGGTGAACACTGAAGCTTTCTTT.